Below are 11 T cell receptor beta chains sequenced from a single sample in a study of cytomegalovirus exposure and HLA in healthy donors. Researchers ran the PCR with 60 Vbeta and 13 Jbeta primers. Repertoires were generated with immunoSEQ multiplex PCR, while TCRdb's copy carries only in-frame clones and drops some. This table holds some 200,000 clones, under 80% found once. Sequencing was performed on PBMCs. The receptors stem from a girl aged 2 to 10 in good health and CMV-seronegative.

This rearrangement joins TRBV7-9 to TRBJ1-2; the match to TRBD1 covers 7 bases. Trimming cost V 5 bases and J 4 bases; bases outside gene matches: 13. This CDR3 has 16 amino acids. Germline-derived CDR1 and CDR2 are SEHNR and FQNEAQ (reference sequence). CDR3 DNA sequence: TGTGCCAGCAGCCCTCCCGGGACAGCCTATAGCTATGGCTACACCTTC. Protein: CASSPPGTAYSYGYTF.

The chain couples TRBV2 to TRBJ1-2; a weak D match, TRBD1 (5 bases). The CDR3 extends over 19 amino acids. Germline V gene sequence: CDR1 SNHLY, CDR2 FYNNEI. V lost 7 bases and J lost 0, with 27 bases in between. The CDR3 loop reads CASKSVPGTDYATNYGYTF. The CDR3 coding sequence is TGTGCCAGCAAGTCCGTACCCGGGACGGACTACGCTACTAACTATGGCTACACCTTC.

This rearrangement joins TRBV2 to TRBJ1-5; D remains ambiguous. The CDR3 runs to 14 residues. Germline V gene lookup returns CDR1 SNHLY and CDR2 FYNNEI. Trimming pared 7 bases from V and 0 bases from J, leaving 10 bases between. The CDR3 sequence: CASTQEYSNQPQHF. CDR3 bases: TGTGCCAGCACTCAAGAGTATAGCAATCAGCCCCAGCATTTT.

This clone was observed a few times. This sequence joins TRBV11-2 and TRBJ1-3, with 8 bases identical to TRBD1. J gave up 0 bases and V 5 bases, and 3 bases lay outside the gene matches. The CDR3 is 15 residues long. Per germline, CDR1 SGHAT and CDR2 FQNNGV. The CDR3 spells CASSRTGSSGNTIYF. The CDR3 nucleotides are TGTGCCAGCAGCCGGACAGGGAGCTCTGGAAACACCATATATTTT.

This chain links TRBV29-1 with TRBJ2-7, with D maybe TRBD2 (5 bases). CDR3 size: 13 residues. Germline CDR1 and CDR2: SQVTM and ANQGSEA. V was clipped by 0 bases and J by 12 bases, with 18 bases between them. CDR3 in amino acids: CSVEDLIRGFMYF. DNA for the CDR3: TGCAGCGTTGAAGACCTAATACGGGGTTTTATGTACTTC.

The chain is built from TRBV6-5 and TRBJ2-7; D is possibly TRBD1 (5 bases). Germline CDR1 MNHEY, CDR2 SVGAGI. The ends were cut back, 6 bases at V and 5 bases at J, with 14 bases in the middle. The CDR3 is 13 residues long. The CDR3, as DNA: TGTGCCAGCAGACCCCCGCTAGGGGACGAGCAGTACTTC. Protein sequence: CASRPPLGDEQYF.

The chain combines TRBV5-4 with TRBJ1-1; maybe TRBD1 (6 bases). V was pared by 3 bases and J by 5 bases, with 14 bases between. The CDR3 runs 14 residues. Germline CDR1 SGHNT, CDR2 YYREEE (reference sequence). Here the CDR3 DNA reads TGTGCCAGCAGCTCACCGGACAGAGCTACTGAAGCTTTCTTT. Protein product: CASSSPDRATEAFF.

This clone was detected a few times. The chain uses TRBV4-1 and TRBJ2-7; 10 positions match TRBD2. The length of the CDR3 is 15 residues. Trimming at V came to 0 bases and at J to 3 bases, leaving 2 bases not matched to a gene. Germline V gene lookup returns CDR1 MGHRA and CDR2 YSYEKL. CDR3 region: CASSQELAGLYEQYF. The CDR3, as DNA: TGCGCCAGCAGCCAAGAACTAGCGGGGCTCTACGAGCAGTACTTC.

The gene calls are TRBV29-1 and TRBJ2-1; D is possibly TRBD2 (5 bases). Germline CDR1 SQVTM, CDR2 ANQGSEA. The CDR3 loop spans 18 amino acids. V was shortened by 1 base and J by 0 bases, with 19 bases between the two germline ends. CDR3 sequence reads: CSVEGSYRGFSSYNEQFF. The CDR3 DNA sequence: TGCAGCGTTGAAGGTTCCTATCGCGGGTTTAGCTCCTACAATGAGCAGTTCTTC.

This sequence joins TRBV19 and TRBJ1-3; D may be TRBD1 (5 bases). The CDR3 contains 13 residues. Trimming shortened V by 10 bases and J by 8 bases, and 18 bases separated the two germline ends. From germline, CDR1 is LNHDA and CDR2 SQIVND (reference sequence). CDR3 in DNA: TGTGCCACCTTGACGGGACTCGGAGACACCATATATTTT. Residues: CATLTGLGDTIYF.

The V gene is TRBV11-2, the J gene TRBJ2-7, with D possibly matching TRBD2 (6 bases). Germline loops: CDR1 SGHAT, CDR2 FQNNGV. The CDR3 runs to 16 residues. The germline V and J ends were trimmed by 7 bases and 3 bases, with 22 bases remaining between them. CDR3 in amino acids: CASTSGGRGFGYEQYF. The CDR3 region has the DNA TGTGCCAGCACCTCGGGCGGGCGGGGCTTTGGCTACGAGCAGTACTTC.